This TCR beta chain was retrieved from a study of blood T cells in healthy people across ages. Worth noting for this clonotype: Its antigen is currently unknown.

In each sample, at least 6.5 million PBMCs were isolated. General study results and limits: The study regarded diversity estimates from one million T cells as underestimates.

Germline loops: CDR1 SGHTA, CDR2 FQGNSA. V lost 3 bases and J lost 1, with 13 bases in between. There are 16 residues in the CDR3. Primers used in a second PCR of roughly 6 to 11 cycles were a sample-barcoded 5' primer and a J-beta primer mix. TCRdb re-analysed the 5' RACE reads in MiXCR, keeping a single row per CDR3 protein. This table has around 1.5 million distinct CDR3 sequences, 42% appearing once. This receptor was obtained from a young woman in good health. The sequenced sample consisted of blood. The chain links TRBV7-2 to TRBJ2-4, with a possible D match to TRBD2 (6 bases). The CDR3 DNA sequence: TGTGCCAGCAGCTTGGGTGGGACTCTGGCCAAAAACATTCAGTACTTC. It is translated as CASSLGGTLAKNIQYF.